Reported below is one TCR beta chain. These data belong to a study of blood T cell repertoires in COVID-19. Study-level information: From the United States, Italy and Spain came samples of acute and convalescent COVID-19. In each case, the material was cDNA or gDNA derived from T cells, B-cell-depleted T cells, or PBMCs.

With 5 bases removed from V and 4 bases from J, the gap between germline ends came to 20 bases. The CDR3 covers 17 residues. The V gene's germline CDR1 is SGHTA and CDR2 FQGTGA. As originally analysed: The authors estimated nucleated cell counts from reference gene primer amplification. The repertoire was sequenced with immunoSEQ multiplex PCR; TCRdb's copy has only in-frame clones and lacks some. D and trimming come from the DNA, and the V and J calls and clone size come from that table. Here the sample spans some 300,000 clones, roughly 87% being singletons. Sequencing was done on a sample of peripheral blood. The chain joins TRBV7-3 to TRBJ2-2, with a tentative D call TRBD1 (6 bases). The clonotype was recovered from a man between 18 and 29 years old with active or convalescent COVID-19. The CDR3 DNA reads TGTGCCAGCAGCAGCGATTCAGGGGTGGCACTCACCGGGGAGCTGTTTTTT. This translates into CASSSDSGVALTGELFF. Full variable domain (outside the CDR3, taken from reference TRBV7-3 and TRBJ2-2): GAGVSQTPSNKVTEKGKYVELRCDPISGHTALYWYRQSLGQGPEFLIYFQGTGAADDSGLPNDRFFAVRPEGSVSTLKIQRTERGDSAVYLCASSSDSGVALTGELFFGEGSRLTVL.